The 28 T cell receptor beta chains reported below all come from one sample, sequenced in a study of post-analysis software for immune sequencing data. For these TCRs, the target antigens are not known. Study results and caveats: There were a few TRBV segments more frequent in patients than controls, and TRBV5-6, TRBV5-1 and TRBV20-1 were among them.

cDNA libraries of TCR beta carried unique molecular identifiers. TCRdb reprocessed the PCR reads via MiXCR and lists one record per CDR3 protein. The sample holds approximately 570,000 distinct CDR3 sequences, roughly two fifths seen once. Sequenced sample: blood. The receptors come from a girl under 18 with multiple sclerosis.

This sequence joins TRBV4-1 and TRBJ2-7; TRBD2 matches at 8 bases. This CDR3 has 17 residues. The ends lost 3 bases at V and 2 bases at J; junction bases unmatched: 12. Germline CDR1 and CDR2: MGHRA and YSYEKL. The CDR3 spells CASSHLIAGGEPYEQYF. CDR3 nucleotide sequence: TGCGCCAGCAGCCATCTCATCGCGGGAGGCGAACCCTACGAGCAGTACTTC.

This clonotype was seen a few times. V and J are TRBV9 and TRBJ2-7; 11 bases match TRBD2. Germline trimming cut 3 bases from V and 8 bases from J; bases unmatched to any gene: 10. There are 15 residues in the CDR3. Looked up from germline, CDR1 is SGDLS and CDR2 is YYNGEE. The CDR3 spells CASSERLAGRFQQYF. The CDR3 coding sequence is TGTGCCAGCAGCGAGAGACTAGCGGGGCGTTTTCAGCAGTACTTC.

The sample holds one count of this clonotype. This chain uses TRBV2 with TRBJ2-7; D gene ambiguous. Per germline, CDR1 SNHLY and CDR2 FYNNEI. The CDR3 covers 15 residues. V shed 2 bases and J shed 1 base, with 12 bases lying between them. The CDR3 DNA reads as TGTGCCAGCAGTGAAAACTCCCCCTGGTCCTACGAGCAGTACTTC. It translates to CASSENSPWSYEQYF.

V gene TRBV13 combines with J gene TRBJ2-1; D is perhaps TRBD1 (6 bases). Gene TRBJ2-7 matches the end of the DNA better, so the J call may be wrong. Per the germline V gene, CDR1 is PRHDT and CDR2 is FYEKMQ (reference sequence). CDR3 length: 17 residues. CDR3 loop: CASSLGHTGPTYNEQYF. CDR3 nucleotides: TGTGCCAGCAGCTTAGGCCATACAGGGCCTACCTACAATGAGCAGTACTTC.

This clonotype appeared many times. As DNA, the CDR3 is TGTGCCATCAGTTCAGGGGGTACCTACGAGCAGTACTTC. Residues: CAISSGGTYEQYF. The J gene is TRBJ2-7, the V gene TRBV10-3; the match to TRBD1 covers 7 bases. The CDR3 covers 13 residues. V was clipped by 5 bases and J by 2 bases; unmatched bases: 3. Per germline, CDR1 ENHRY and CDR2 SYGVKD.

The count of this clonotype is one. The chain is built from TRBV6-5 and TRBJ2-5, with TRBD1 identical over 8 bases. Gene TRBJ2-7 matches the end of the DNA better, so the J call may be wrong. Germline-derived CDR1 and CDR2 are MNHEY and SVGAGI. CDR3 length equals 15 residues. The CDR3 DNA reads TGTGCCAGCAGTAGTCGGGACAGGCTTTACTACGAGCAGTACTTC. This gives the protein CASSSRDRLYYEQYF.

The gene calls are TRBV5-1 and TRBJ2-7; D is undetermined. This CDR3 comprises 13 residues. V lost 0 bases and J 6 bases, leaving 10 bases between the germline ends. Germline CDR1 reads SGHRS; CDR2 reads YFSETQ. The CDR3 sequence: CASSLAEVSEQYF. DNA of the CDR3: TGCGCCAGCAGCTTGGCCGAGGTGAGCGAGCAGTACTTC.

As to this clonotype: At one end the junction does not follow the germline gene, possibly because of a read error. The chain carries TRBV12-3 or TRBV12-4 and TRBJ2-5; weak D call: TRBD2 (5 bases). There are 13 residues in the CDR3. Written as DNA, the CDR3 is TGTGCCAGCAATTTATCAGGAGGAGAGACCCAGTACTTC. Protein: CASNLSGGETQYF.

The chain carries TRBV12-3 or TRBV12-4 and TRBJ2-1; perhaps TRBD1 as D (6 bases). The CDR3 runs 15 residues. V lost 6 bases and J 3 bases, leaving 15 bases between the germline ends. The CDR3 bases are TGTGCCAGCAGCCACCGCCGGGACAACTACAATGAGCAGTTCTTC. Its protein product is CASSHRRDNYNEQFF.

The rearrangement joins TRBV27 to TRBJ1-2, with D unclear. CDR3 length: 14 amino acids. Deletions cut 5 bases from V and 8 bases from J, with 18 bases between. CDR1 is MNHEY, CDR2 SMNVEV, per germline (reference sequence). In DNA form, the CDR3 reads TGTGCCAGCAGTCCAACGAGTTTCCCGGGGGGCTACACCTTC. Translation: CASSPTSFPGGYTF.

Concerning this clonotype itself: A read error may be the cause here, since a much bigger clone is one base away. V gene TRBV24-1 combines with J gene TRBJ2-3; 9 bases map to TRBD1. The length of the CDR3 is 13 residues. Per the germline V gene, CDR1 is KGHDR and CDR2 is SFDVKD. The CDR3 coding sequence is TGTGTCACCGGGACAGGGAGCACAGATACGCAGTATTTT. As protein: CVTGTGSTDTQYF.

This clonotype was found a few times. This rearrangement joins TRBV5-1 to TRBJ1-2; D not certain. This CDR3 region has 15 residues. Trimming took 3 bases from V and 0 from J, leaving 12 bases between them. Germline CDR1 is SGHRS and CDR2 is YFSETQ. The CDR3 bases are TGCGCCAGCAGCTGGACCTTCACAACTAACTATGGCTACACCTTC. As protein: CASSWTFTTNYGYTF.

This clonotype was counted only a few times. The chain employs TRBV5-6 and TRBJ2-5; D gene ambiguous. Trimming stripped 0 bases from V and 12 bases from J, with 12 bases between. This CDR3 comprises 12 residues. Germline CDR1 reads SGHDT; CDR2 reads YYEEEE. For the CDR3, the DNA is TGTGCCAGCAGCTTGGAAGACATTCGGGAGTACTTC. It translates to CASSLEDIREYF.

The V and J genes are TRBV15 and TRBJ2-5, with TRBD2 as a possible D gene (5 bases). V was shortened by 1 base and J by 11 bases, with 11 bases between the two germline ends. CDR3 length: 12 residues. Germline V gene lookup returns CDR1 LNHNV and CDR2 YYDKDF (reference sequence). Written as DNA, the CDR3 is TGTGCCACCAGCAGAGTGGCGGGTGAGCAGTACTTC. This codes for CATSRVAGEQYF.

The table lists this clonotype with a few counts. The genes are TRBV7-9 and TRBJ2-3; tentatively, D is TRBD2 (5 bases). The V and J ends lost 3 bases and 1 base respectively, with 17 bases between them. Germline V gene sequence: CDR1 SEHNR, CDR2 FQNEAQ (reference sequence). The CDR3 runs to 17 residues. The CDR3 spells CASSFLSMREGTDTQYF. CDR3 coding DNA: TGTGCCAGCAGCTTTCTGTCGATGAGGGAAGGCACAGATACGCAGTATTTT. Looking up the rest from reference TRBV7-9 and TRBJ2-3 gives the full variable domain: DTGVSQNPRHKITKRGQNVTFRCDPISEHNRLYWYRQTLGQGPEFLTYFQNEAQLEKSRLLSDRFSAERPKGSFSTLEIQRTEQGDSAMYLCASSFLSMREGTDTQYFGPGTRLTVL.

This clonotype came up once. The CDR3 spells CASSQTGAREQETQYF. DNA of the CDR3: TGTGCCAGCAGTCAGACAGGGGCTCGGGAGCAAGAGACCCAGTACTTC. The rearrangement joins TRBV12-3 or TRBV12-4 to TRBJ2-5; 8 nucleotides line up with TRBD1. CDR3 length equals 16 residues. V lost 5 bases to trimming and J lost 2 bases; unmatched junction nucleotides: 10.

This clonotype showed up just once. This chain uses TRBV5-1 with TRBJ2-7; D unclear. Trimming took off 1 base at V and 2 bases at J, with 13 bases between the two ends. This CDR3 region has 15 residues. CDR1 is SGHRS and CDR2 is YFSETQ in the germline V gene. The CDR3 region is CASSLSAGAAYEQYF. The CDR3 DNA reads as TGCGCCAGCAGCTTGTCGGCAGGCGCGGCCTACGAGCAGTACTTC.

This chain connects TRBV7-9 to TRBJ1-2; TRBD1 matches 7 bases. Trimming removed 3 bases from V and 8 bases from J; junction bases left unmatched: 9. The CDR3 totals 14 residues. Germline CDR1 is SEHNR and CDR2 is FQNEAQ (reference sequence). The CDR3 DNA is TGTGCCAGCAGCTTCTCCGACAGGGACGGGGGCTACACCTTC. Encoded protein: CASSFSDRDGGYTF.

The chain joins TRBV12-3 or TRBV12-4 to TRBJ2-1, with 10 bases matching TRBD2. This CDR3 contains 17 residues. V lost 0 bases to trimming and J lost 2 bases; unmatched junction nucleotides: 4. The CDR3 sequence: CASSLAGTSVPYNEQFF. The CDR3, as DNA: TGTGCCAGCAGTTTAGCGGGGACTAGCGTACCCTACAATGAGCAGTTCTTC.

The chain couples TRBV7-9 to TRBJ1-1; TRBD1 might be the D (5 bases). Germline CDR1 SEHNR, CDR2 FQNEAQ (reference sequence). Trimming left V 5 bases short and J 6 bases short, with 13 bases between. This CDR3 region has 13 residues. CDR3 DNA sequence: TGTGCCAGCAGCCCGAGTGGGGGAGCTGAAGCTTTCTTT. Its translation is CASSPSGGAEAFF.

This clonotype was seen a few times. The J gene is TRBJ2-7, the V gene TRBV28; TRBD1 matches at 12 bases. V lost 10 bases and J lost 2; bases outside the gene matches: 3. The CDR3 spans 13 residues. Germline V lookup: CDR1 MDHEN, CDR2 SYDVKM. CDR3 in amino acids: CATGTGGAYEQYF. The CDR3 region has the DNA TGTGCCACCGGGACAGGGGGCGCCTACGAGCAGTACTTC.

Details on this clonotype: A much larger clone lies a single base off, so this may be a read error. The V gene is TRBV5-5, the J gene TRBJ2-4, with D perhaps matching TRBD2 (6 bases). The J call may be incorrect, as the DNA end agrees better with TRBJ2-5. Germline lookup yields CDR1 SGHKS and CDR2 YYEKEE (reference sequence). The CDR3 has 13 amino acids. CDR3 region: CASGPLARGTQYF. As DNA, the CDR3 is TGTGCCAGCGGCCCCCTAGCGAGAGGGACCCAGTACTTC.

This clonotype was recorded a few times. J is TRBJ1-6 and V is TRBV10-3; 12 nucleotides match TRBD1. Trimming cost V 5 bases and J 7 bases; bases outside gene matches: 6. This CDR3 contains 16 residues. CDR1 is ENHRY, CDR2 SYGVKD, per germline. Here the CDR3 reads CAISQGTGGRNSPLHF. CDR3 DNA sequence: TGTGCCATCAGTCAAGGGACAGGGGGCAGGAATTCACCCCTCCACTTT.

This chain connects TRBV5-1 to TRBJ1-2; TRBD1 aligns across 12 bases. V dropped 4 bases and J dropped 8; count of bases not matched to a gene: 9. Germline V gene data show CDR1 as SGHRS and CDR2 as YFSETQ. The CDR3 loop spans 15 amino acids. The CDR3 sequence: CASSITGTGGEGYTF. In nucleotides, the CDR3 is TGCGCCAGCAGCATAACCGGGACAGGGGGCGAGGGCTACACCTTC.

The rearrangement joins TRBV20-1 to TRBJ1-2, with D uncertain. The CDR3 length is 13 residues. V was cut by 6 bases and J by 4 bases, with 15 bases left in between. The V gene's germline CDR1 is DFQATT and CDR2 SNEGSKA (reference sequence). The CDR3: CSAAILEIYGYTF. In DNA, the CDR3 is TGCAGTGCCGCAATCCTGGAGATCTATGGCTACACCTTC.

There are a few counts of this clonotype. The gene calls are TRBV11-2 and TRBJ1-6, with D uncertain. V was pared by 5 bases and J by 5 bases, with 10 bases between. The CDR3 runs 14 residues. Germline CDR1 SGHAT, CDR2 FQNNGV. CDR3 protein: CASSQENDNSPLHF. The DNA for the CDR3 is TGTGCCAGCAGCCAAGAGAACGATAATTCACCCCTCCACTTT.

The rearrangement uses TRBV7-8 and TRBJ2-4, with 10 bases that match TRBD2. The CDR3 spans 18 residues. J lost 1 base, V lost 5 bases, and 11 bases had no gene match. Per germline, CDR1 SGHVS and CDR2 FQNEAQ. The CDR3 region has the DNA TGTGCCAGCAGCCGCGGACTAGCGGTCGACCTTGCCAAAAACATTCAGTACTTC. It codes for CASSRGLAVDLAKNIQYF.

There are many counts of this clonotype. The chain has TRBV9 and TRBJ2-5, with 8 bases lining up with TRBD2. J lost 5 bases, V lost 6 bases, and 6 bases had no gene match. The germline CDR1 and CDR2 sequences are SGDLS and YYNGEE. The CDR3 is 13 residues long. In DNA, the CDR3 is TGTGCCAGCACACGGGGGGGCCAGGAGACCCAGTACTTC. It yields the protein CASTRGGQETQYF.